Described below is a single T cell receptor beta chain sequence and its context. This specimen belongs to a study of T cell responses to AZD1222 COVID-19 vaccine. Using immunoSEQ multiplex PCR, the repertoire was profiled, and TCRdb retains in-frame clones only, with some absent. The top ten hold about 4% of the sample, which has around 130,000 clones, about 94% seen once. CDR3 length: 14 residues. The germline V gene encodes CDR1 SGHTA and CDR2 FQGTGA. V was shortened by 3 bases and J by 5 bases, with 11 bases between the two germline ends. The input for sequencing was peripheral blood, taken 28 days after the second AZD1222 dose. The receptor comes from an adult who received the AZD1222 COVID-19 vaccine. The chain couples TRBV7-3 to TRBJ2-1; D is undetermined. The DNA for the CDR3 is TGTGCCAGCAGCTTCGGACCGACGAACAATGAGCAGTTCTTC. Protein product: CASSFGPTNNEQFF.